This is a list of T cell receptor beta chains from one sample in a study of technical replicates of blood from a few donors. The method was immunoSEQ multiplex PCR; TCRdb's version includes in-frame clones alone and lacks a portion of them. The repertoire holds around 70,000 clones, with 90% to 95% as singletons. The specimen sequenced was T cells isolated from PBMCs. The receptors come from a human donor in good health. The CDR3 runs from the conserved cysteine through the conserved F or W. Each record gives: CDR3 protein, CDR3 DNA, clone size, V gene, J gene, D gene. A D gene is named only where the DNA matches it firmly. Clone size, where shown, is once, few, many, or a class for clones that have expanded.

CASGTGFYEQYF	TGTGCCAGCGGTACAGGCTTCTACGAGCAGTACTTC	NA	TRBV27	TRBJ2-7	NA
CASSNREEAFF	TGTGCCAGCAGTAACAGGGAGGAAGCTTTCTTT	NA	TRBV27	TRBJ1-1	NA
CASSLEVSDRVYEQYF	TGCGCCAGCAGCTTGGAAGTTTCGGACAGGGTATACGAGCAGTACTTC	NA	TRBV5-1	TRBJ2-7	TRBD1
CASRGLTNQPQHF	TGTGCCAGCCGCGGACTGACAAATCAGCCCCAGCATTTT	NA	TRBV6-5	TRBJ1-5	NA
CASSLAIGDEQFF	TGTGCCAGCAGCTTAGCGATTGGAGATGAGCAGTTCTTC	NA	TRBV7-6	TRBJ2-1	NA
CASSINADGYTF	TGTGCCAGCAGCATCAATGCAGATGGCTACACCTTC	NA	TRBV5-4	TRBJ1-2	NA
CASSHRGANYGYTF	TGTGCCAGCAGTCACAGGGGAGCTAACTATGGCTACACCTTC	NA	TRBV27	TRBJ1-2	TRBD1
CASSPGWTGIYEQYF	TGTGCCAGCAGCCCGGGTTGGACAGGGATATACGAGCAGTACTTC	NA	TRBV11-2	TRBJ2-7	TRBD1
CACGTGTYEQYF	TGTGCCTGCGGGACAGGGACCTACGAGCAGTACTTC	NA	TRBV30	TRBJ2-7	TRBD1
CASTSVAKNIQYF	TGTGCCAGCACAAGCGTGGCCAAAAACATTCAGTACTTC	NA	TRBV27	TRBJ2-4	NA
CASSVAPSGYEQYF	TGTGCCAGCAGCGTAGCTCCCTCGGGCTACGAGCAGTACTTC	NA	TRBV9	TRBJ2-7	NA
CASSLMGAPGANVLTF	TGTGCCAGCAGTTTAATGGGCGCCCCTGGGGCCAACGTCCTGACTTTC	NA	TRBV28	TRBJ2-6	NA
CASSIAGGVGTQYF	TGTGCCAGCAGTATAGCGGGAGGCGTGGGTACGCAGTATTTT	NA	TRBV2	TRBJ2-3	TRBD2
CASSLVEEQETQYF	TGTGCCAGCAGCTTAGTGGAGGAGCAAGAGACCCAGTACTTC	NA	TRBV7-2	TRBJ2-5	NA
CASSRGLAGGNEQFF	TGTGCCAGCAGCCGGGGACTAGCGGGAGGGAATGAGCAGTTCTTC	NA	TRBV7-9	TRBJ2-1	TRBD2
CASSQVQGTEAFF	TGCGCCAGCAGCCAAGTGCAGGGAACTGAAGCTTTCTTT	NA	TRBV4-1	TRBJ1-1	NA
CAGASGLAGGYEQYF	TGTGCCGGGGCCTCTGGACTAGCGGGGGGGTACGAGCAGTACTTC	NA	TRBV30	TRBJ2-7	TRBD2
CASSDGRGSETQYF	TGTGCCAGCAGTGATGGCAGGGGATCGGAGACCCAGTACTTC	NA	TRBV2	TRBJ2-5	NA
CASSPQDGTATYEQYF	TGCGCCAGCAGTCCCCAAGACGGGACAGCCACCTACGAGCAGTACTTC	NA	TRBV23-1	TRBJ2-7	TRBD1
CASSVGGSINEKLFF	TGTGCCAGCAGCGTAGGTGGCAGTATTAATGAAAAACTGTTTTTT	NA	TRBV9	TRBJ1-4	NA
CASSLGQFNQPQHF	TGTGCCAGCAGCCTGGGACAGTTCAATCAGCCCCAGCATTTT	NA	TRBV11-2	TRBJ1-5	TRBD1
CASSRAQGSYEQYF	TGTGCCAGTAGTAGGGCCCAGGGTTCCTACGAGCAGTACTTC	NA	TRBV19	TRBJ2-7	NA
CAISDFETSGGEQFF	TGTGCCATCAGTGATTTCGAGACTAGCGGGGGTGAGCAGTTCTTC	NA	TRBV10-3	TRBJ2-1	TRBD2
CASRRVYEQYF	TGTGCCAGCCGGCGGGTCTACGAGCAGTACTTC	NA	TRBV6-5	TRBJ2-7	NA
CAWSGTSASSGANVLTF	TGTGCCTGGAGTGGCACTAGCGCGAGCTCTGGGGCCAACGTCCTGACTTTC	NA	TRBV30	TRBJ2-6	TRBD2
CASSTSGSYEQYF	TGTGCCAGCAGCACTAGCGGGAGCTACGAGCAGTACTTC	once	TRBV5-4	TRBJ2-7	TRBD2
CATSRDKGAYEQYF	TGTGCCACCAGCAGAGATAAGGGGGCCTACGAGCAGTACTTC	NA	TRBV15	TRBJ2-7	NA
CASSLITKETQYF	TGTGCCAGCAGTTTAATTACAAAAGAGACCCAGTACTTC	NA	TRBV27	TRBJ2-5	NA
CASSLWLAGGPTDTQYF	TGTGCCAGCAGCCTATGGCTAGCGGGAGGACCCACGGATACGCAGTATTTT	once	TRBV7-2	TRBJ2-3	TRBD2
CASSFPKAGGSSSTDTQYF	TGTGCCAGCAGCTTCCCCAAGGCAGGGGGGTCCTCTAGCACAGATACGCAGTATTTT	NA	TRBV5-4	TRBJ2-3	NA
CSVDGQGNTEAFF	TGCAGCGTTGATGGGCAGGGGAACACTGAAGCTTTCTTT	NA	TRBV29-1	TRBJ1-1	NA
CASSENSQETQYF	TGTGCCAGCAGTGAGAACTCCCAAGAGACCCAGTACTTC	NA	TRBV2	TRBJ2-5	NA
CASSKDRGLYEQYF	TGTGCCAGTAGCAAGGACAGGGGGCTCTACGAGCAGTACTTC	NA	TRBV19	TRBJ2-7	TRBD1
CASSLTGGGVNTEAFF	TGTGCCAGCAGCTTAACAGGGGGTGGCGTGAACACTGAAGCTTTCTTT	NA	TRBV4-2	TRBJ1-1	TRBD1
CASSSLLYTGELFF	TGTGCCAGCAGTTCTTTGCTATATACCGGGGAGCTGTTTTTT	NA	TRBV6-5	TRBJ2-2	NA
CASSSGDSYQPQHF	TGTGCCAGCAGCTCCGGGGACAGCTATCAGCCCCAGCATTTT	once	TRBV27	TRBJ1-5	TRBD1
CSVDSDSSYEQYF	TGCAGCGTTGATTCGGACTCTTCCTACGAGCAGTACTTC	NA	TRBV29-1	TRBJ2-7	NA
CASSLAPGQGEKLFF	TGTGCCAGCAGCCTCGCTCCGGGACAGGGTGAAAAACTGTTTTTT	NA	TRBV9	TRBJ1-4	TRBD1
CASSLPGTGGYEQYF	TGTGCCAGCAGTTTACCGGGGACAGGGGGCTACGAGCAGTACTTC	few	TRBV28	TRBJ2-7	TRBD1
CASGATSGKDTQYF	TGTGCCAGTGGTGCGACTAGCGGGAAGGATACGCAGTATTTT	once	TRBV19	TRBJ2-3	TRBD2
CARALTGGLIEQFF	TGTGCCAGGGCCCTGACGGGAGGGCTCATTGAGCAGTTCTTC	NA	TRBV28	TRBJ2-1	TRBD2